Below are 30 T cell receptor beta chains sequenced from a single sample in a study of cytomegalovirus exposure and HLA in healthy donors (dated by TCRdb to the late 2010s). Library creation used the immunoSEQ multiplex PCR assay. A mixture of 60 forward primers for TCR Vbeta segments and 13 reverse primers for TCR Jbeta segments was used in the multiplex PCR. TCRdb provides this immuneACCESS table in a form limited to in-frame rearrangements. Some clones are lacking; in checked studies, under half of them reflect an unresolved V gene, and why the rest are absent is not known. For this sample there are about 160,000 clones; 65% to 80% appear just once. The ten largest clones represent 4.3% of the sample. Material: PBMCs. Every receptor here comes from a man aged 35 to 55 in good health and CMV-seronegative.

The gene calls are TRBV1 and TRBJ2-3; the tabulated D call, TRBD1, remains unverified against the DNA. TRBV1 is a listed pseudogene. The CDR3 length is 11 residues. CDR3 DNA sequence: TGCACCGGCAGCACAGGGTATACGCAGTATTTT. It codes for CTGSTGYTQYF.

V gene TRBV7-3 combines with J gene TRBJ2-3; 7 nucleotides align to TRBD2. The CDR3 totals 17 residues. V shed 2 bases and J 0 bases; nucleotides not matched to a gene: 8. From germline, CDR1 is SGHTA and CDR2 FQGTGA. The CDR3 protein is CASSLVGLAASTDTQYF. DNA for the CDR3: TGTGCCAGCAGCTTAGTCGGGCTAGCGGCTAGCACAGATACGCAGTATTTT.

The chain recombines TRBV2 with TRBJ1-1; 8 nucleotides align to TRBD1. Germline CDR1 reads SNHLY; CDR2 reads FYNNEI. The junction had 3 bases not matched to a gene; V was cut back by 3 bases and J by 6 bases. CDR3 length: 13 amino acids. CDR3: CASSEDRVAEAFF. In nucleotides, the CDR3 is TGTGCCAGCAGTGAGGACAGGGTGGCTGAAGCTTTCTTT.

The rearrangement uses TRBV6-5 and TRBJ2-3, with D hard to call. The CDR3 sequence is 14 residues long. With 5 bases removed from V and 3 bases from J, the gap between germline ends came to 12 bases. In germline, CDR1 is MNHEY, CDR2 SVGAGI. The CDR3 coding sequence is TGTGCCAGCAGTCTCCGCGCCGGGACAGATACGCAGTATTTT. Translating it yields CASSLRAGTDTQYF.

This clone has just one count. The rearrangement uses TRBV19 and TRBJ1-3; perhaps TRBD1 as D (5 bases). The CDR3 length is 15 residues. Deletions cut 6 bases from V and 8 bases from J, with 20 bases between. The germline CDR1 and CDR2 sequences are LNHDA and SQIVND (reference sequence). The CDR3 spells CASRGIDRQEDTIYF. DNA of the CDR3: TGTGCCAGTAGAGGAATTGACAGACAAGAAGACACCATATATTTT.

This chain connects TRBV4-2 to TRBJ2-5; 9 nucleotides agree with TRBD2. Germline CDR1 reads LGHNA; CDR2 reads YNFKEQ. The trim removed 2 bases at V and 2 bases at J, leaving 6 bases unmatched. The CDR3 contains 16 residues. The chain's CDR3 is CASSQTAGGLQETQYF. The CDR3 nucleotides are TGTGCCAGCAGCCAAACAGCGGGGGGCTTACAAGAGACCCAGTACTTC.

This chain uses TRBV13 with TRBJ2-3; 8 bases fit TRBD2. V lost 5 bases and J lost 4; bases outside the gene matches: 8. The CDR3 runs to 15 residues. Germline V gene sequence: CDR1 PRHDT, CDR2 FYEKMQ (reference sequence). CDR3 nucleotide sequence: TGTGCCAGCAGCGCGTCCGGGACTAGGGCAGATACGCAGTATTTT. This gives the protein CASSASGTRADTQYF.

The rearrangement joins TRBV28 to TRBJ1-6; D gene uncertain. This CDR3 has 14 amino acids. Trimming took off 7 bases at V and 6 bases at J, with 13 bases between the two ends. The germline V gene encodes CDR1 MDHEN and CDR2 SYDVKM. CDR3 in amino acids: CASIRDGVNSPLHF. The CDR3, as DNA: TGTGCCAGCATCAGAGACGGGGTTAATTCACCCCTCCACTTT. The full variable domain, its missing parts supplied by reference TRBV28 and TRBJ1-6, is DVKVTQSSRYLVKRTGEKVFLECVQDMDHENMFWYRQDPGLGLRLIYFSYDVKMKEKGDIPEGYSVSREKKERFSLILESASTNQTSMYLCASIRDGVNSPLHFGNGTRLTVT.

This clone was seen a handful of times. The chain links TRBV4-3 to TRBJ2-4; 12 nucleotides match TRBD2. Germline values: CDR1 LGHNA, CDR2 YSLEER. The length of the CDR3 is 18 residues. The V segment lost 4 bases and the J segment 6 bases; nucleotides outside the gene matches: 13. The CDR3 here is CASSPTLAGGRLTNIQYF. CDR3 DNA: TGCGCCAGCAGCCCTACACTAGCGGGGGGCCGCTTGACAAACATTCAGTACTTC.

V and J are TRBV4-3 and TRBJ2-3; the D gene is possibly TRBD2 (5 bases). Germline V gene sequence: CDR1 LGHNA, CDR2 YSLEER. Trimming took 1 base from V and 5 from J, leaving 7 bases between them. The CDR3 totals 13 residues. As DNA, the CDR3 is TGCGCCAGCAGCCAAGGGGAGAGAGATACGCAGTATTTT. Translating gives CASSQGERDTQYF.

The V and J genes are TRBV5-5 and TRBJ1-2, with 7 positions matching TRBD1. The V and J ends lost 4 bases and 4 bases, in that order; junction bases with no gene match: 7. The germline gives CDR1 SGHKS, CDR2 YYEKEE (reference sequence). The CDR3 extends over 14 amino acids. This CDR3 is CASSVGAGGYGYTF. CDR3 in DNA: TGTGCCAGCAGCGTAGGGGCAGGGGGCTATGGCTACACCTTC. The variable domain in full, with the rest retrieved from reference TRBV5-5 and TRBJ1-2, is DAGVTQSPTHLIKTRGQQVTLRCSPISGHKSVSWYQQVLGQGPQFIFQYYEKEERGRGNFPDRFSARQFPNYSSELNVNALLLGDSALYLCASSVGAGGYGYTFGSGTRLTVV.

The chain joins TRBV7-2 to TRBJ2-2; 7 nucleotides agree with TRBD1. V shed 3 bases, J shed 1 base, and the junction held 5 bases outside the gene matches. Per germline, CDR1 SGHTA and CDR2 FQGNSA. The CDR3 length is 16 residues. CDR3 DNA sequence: TGTGCCAGCAGCTTTAGCAACAGGGGGAACACCGGGGAGCTGTTTTTT. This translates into CASSFSNRGNTGELFF.

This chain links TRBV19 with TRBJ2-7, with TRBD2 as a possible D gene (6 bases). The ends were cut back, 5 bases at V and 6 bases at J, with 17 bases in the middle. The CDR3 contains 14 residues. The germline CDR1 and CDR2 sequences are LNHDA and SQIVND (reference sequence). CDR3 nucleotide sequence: TGTGCCAGTAGTCTGGGACCAGGTAGCGGCGAGCAGTACTTC. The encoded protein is CASSLGPGSGEQYF. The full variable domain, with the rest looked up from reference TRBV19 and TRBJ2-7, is DGGITQSPKYLFRKEGQNVTLSCEQNLNHDAMYWYRQDPGQGLRLIYYSQIVNDFQKGDIAEGYSVSREKKESFPLTVTSAQKNPTAFYLCASSLGPGSGEQYFGPGTRLTVT.

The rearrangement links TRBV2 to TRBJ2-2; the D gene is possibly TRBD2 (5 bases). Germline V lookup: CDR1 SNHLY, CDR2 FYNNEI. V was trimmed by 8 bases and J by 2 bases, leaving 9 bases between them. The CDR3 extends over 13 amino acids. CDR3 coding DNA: TGTGCCAGCCGCCGGGGAAACACCGGGGAGCTGTTTTTT. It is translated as CASRRGNTGELFF.

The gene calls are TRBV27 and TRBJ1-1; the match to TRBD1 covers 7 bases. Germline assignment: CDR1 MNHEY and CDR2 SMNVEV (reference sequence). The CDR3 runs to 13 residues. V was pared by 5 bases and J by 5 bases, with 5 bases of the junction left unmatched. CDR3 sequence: CASSGQAETEAFF. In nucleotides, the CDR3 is TGTGCCAGCAGTGGACAGGCAGAGACTGAAGCTTTCTTT.

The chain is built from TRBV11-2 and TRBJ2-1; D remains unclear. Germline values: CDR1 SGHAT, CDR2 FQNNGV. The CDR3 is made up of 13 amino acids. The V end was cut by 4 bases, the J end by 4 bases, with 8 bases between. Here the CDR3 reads CASSSTVYNEQFF. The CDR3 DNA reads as TGTGCCAGCAGCTCCACAGTTTACAATGAGCAGTTCTTC.

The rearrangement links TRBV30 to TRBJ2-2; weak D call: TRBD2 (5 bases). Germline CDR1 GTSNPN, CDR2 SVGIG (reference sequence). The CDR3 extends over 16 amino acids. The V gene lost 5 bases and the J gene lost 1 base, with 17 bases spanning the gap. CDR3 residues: CAWAPGDYRNTGELFF. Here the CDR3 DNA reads TGTGCCTGGGCCCCCGGAGACTACCGGAACACCGGGGAGCTGTTTTTT.

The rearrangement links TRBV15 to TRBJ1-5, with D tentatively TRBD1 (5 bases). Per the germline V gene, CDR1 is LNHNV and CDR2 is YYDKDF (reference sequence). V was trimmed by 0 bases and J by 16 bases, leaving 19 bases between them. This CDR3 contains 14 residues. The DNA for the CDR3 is TGTGCCACCAGCAGAGAGCCCGAAGGGGAGGGGTTACATTTT. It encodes CATSREPEGEGLHF.

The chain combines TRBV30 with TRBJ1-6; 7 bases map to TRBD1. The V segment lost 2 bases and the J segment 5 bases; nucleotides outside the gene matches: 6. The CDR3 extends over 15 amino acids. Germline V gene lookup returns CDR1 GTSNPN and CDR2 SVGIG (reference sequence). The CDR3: CAWSIQGEDNSPLHF. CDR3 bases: TGTGCCTGGAGTATTCAGGGGGAAGATAATTCACCCCTCCACTTT.

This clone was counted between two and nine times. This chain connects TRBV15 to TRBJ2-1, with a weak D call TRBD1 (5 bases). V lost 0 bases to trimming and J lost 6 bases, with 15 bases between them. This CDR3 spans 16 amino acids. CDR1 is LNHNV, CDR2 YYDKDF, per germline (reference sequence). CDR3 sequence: CATSRDWPPQGNEQFF. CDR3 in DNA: TGTGCCACCAGCAGAGATTGGCCTCCCCAGGGCAATGAGCAGTTCTTC.

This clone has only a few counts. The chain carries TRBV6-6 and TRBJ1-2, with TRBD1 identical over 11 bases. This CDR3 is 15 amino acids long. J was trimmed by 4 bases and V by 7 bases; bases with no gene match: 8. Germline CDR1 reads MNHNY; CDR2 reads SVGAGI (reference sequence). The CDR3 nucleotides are TGTGCCAGCATTCCCGGGACAGGGGGACGCTATGGCTACACCTTC. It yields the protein CASIPGTGGRYGYTF.

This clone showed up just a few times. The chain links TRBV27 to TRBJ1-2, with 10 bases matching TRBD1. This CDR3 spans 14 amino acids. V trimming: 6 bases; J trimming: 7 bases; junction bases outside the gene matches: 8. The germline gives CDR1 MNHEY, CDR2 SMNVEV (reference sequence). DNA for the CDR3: TGTGCCAGCAGGTCGACAGGGGGCGCATTTGGCTACACCTTC. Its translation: CASRSTGGAFGYTF.

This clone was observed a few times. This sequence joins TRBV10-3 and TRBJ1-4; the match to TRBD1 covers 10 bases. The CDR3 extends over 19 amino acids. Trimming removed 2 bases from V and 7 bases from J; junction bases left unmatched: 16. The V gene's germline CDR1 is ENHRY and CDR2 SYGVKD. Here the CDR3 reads CAISEPPGTGAAGGEKLFF. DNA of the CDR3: TGTGCCATCAGTGAGCCGCCCGGGACAGGGGCAGCAGGGGGTGAAAAACTGTTTTTT.

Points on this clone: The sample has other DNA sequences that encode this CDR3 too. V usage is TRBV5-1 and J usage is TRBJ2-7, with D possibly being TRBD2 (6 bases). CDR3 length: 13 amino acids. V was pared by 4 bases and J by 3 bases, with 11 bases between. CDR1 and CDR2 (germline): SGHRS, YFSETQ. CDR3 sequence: CASSRDSLYEQYF. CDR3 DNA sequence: TGCGCCAGCAGCAGGGACTCCCTCTACGAGCAGTACTTC.

Here the CDR3 DNA reads TGTGCCATCAGTTTTCCGGGGACTAGCGGGGCAGGGAATGAGCAGTTCTTC. Translated, it gives CAISFPGTSGAGNEQFF. V gene TRBV10-3 combines with J gene TRBJ2-1; TRBD2 matches 13 bases. Germline V gene data show CDR1 as ENHRY and CDR2 as SYGVKD. V lost 5 bases to trimming and J lost 7 bases; unmatched junction nucleotides: 11. This CDR3 is 17 amino acids long.

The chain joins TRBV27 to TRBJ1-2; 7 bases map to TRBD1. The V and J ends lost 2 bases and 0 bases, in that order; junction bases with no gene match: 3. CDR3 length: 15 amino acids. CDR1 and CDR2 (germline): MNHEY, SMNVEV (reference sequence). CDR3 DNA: TGTGCCAGCAGTTTAAACAGGGGCCCTAACTATGGCTACACCTTC. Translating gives CASSLNRGPNYGYTF.

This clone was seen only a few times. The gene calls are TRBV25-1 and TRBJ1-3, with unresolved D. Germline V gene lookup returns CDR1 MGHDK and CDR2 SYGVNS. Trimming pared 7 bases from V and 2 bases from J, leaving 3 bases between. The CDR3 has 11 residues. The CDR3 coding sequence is TGTGCCAGCACAGCTGGAAACACCATATATTTT. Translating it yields CASTAGNTIYF.

The CDR3 sequence: CASSFQGSYGYTF. For the CDR3, the DNA is TGTGCCAGCAGCTTTCAGGGGAGCTATGGCTACACCTTC. The chain uses TRBV4-2 and TRBJ1-2; perhaps TRBD1 as D (6 bases). The CDR3 contains 13 residues. CDR1 is LGHNA and CDR2 is YNFKEQ in the germline V gene. V lost 5 bases and J lost 4, with 11 bases in between.

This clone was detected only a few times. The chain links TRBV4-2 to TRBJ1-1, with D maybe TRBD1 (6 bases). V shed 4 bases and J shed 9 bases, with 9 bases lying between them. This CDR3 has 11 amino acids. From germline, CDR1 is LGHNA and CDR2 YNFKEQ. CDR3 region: CASSPGGKAFF. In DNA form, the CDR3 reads TGTGCCAGCAGCCCGGGGGGCAAAGCTTTCTTT.

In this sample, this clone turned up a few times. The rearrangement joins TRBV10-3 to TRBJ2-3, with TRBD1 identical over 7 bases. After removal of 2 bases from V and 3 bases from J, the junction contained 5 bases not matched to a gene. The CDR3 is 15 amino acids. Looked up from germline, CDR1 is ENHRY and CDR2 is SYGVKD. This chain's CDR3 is CAISELQGITDTQYF. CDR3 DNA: TGTGCCATCAGTGAGCTACAGGGGATTACAGATACGCAGTATTTT.